The 15 T cell receptor beta chains presented below share a single source sample, sequenced in a study of Graves' ophthalmopathy and Graves' hyperthyroidism. Beta-chain TCR CDR3 regions were amplified from RNA transcripts. The first round was an RT-PCR with HTBI primers, and the second round was a multiplex PCR. TCRdb analysed the multiplex PCR reads with MiXCR anew, one entry per CDR3 protein. Among about 58,000 distinct CDR3 sequences, 45% to 55% were seen once, and the ten largest hold approximately 4.8%. The sequenced sample was peripheral blood. These receptors were obtained from an adult woman with Graves' ophthalmopathy.

The chain is built from TRBV11-2 and TRBJ1-2, with D perhaps matching TRBD1 (6 bases). This CDR3 has 17 residues. V was clipped by 0 bases and J by 4 bases, with 18 bases between them. Germline CDR1 reads SGHAT; CDR2 reads FQNNGV. Here the CDR3 DNA reads TGTGCCAGCAGCTTAGACGGTCCGGGGACACCTAGCTATGGCTACACCTTC. Amino acids: CASSLDGPGTPSYGYTF. Full variable domain (outside the CDR3, taken from reference TRBV11-2 and TRBJ1-2): EAGVAQSPRYKIIEKRQSVAFWCNPISGHATLYWYQQILGQGPKLLIQFQNNGVVDDSQLPKDRFSAERLKGVDSTLKIQPAKLEDSAVYLCASSLDGPGTPSYGYTFGSGTRLTVV.

The chain is built from TRBV19 and TRBJ1-4; 7 bases fit TRBD1. The V segment lost 6 bases and the J segment 6 bases; nucleotides outside the gene matches: 7. The CDR3 has 14 amino acids. The germline V gene encodes CDR1 LNHDA and CDR2 SQIVND (reference sequence). The CDR3: CASRTGTADEKLFF. The CDR3 coding sequence is TGTGCCAGTAGGACCGGGACAGCCGATGAAAAACTGTTTTTT.

This clonotype was observed at least ten times. This chain links TRBV4-2 with TRBJ1-2; unclear D gene. The CDR3 covers 14 residues. V was cut by 0 bases and J by 7 bases, with 12 bases left in between. Germline values: CDR1 LGHNA, CDR2 YNFKEQ. The CDR3 loop is CASSQDEGWFGYTF. The CDR3 nucleotides are TGTGCCAGCAGCCAAGATGAGGGATGGTTTGGCTACACCTTC.

As regards this clonotype: One base away lies a much larger clone, so this may be a sequencing read error. The missing conserved phenylalanine or tryptophan at the end of this CDR3 makes a read error likely. The rearrangement links TRBV6-6 to TRBJ2-4, with D perhaps matching TRBD2 (6 bases). V was trimmed by 6 bases and J by 2 bases, leaving 14 bases between them. This CDR3 has 15 residues. Germline assignment: CDR1 MNHNY and CDR2 SVGAGI (reference sequence). The CDR3 DNA reads TGTGCCAGCAGCCCCCGGGCGGGGTCCAAAAACATTCAGTACCTC. Translation: CASSPRAGSKNIQYL.

This chain uses TRBV29-1 with TRBJ1-4; 7 positions match TRBD1. From germline, CDR1 is SQVTM and CDR2 ANQGSEA. J lost 9 bases, V lost 8 bases, and 6 bases had no gene match. This CDR3 spans 11 amino acids. DNA for the CDR3: TGCAGCAGTACAGGGGAGAAAAAACTGTTTTTT. As protein: CSSTGEKKLFF.

Here the CDR3 reads CSARFENYGYTF. DNA for the CDR3: TGCAGTGCTAGGTTTGAGAACTATGGCTACACCTTC. The chain recombines TRBV20-1 with TRBJ1-2; no clear D. Trimming pared 3 bases from V and 2 bases from J, leaving 7 bases between. In germline, CDR1 is DFQATT, CDR2 SNEGSKA (reference sequence). This CDR3 is built from 12 residues.

V and J are TRBV5-6 and TRBJ1-5; 11 bases agree with TRBD1. Losses at the gene ends were 4 bases for V and 14 bases for J; bases not matched to a gene: 17. This CDR3 region has 16 residues. Germline CDR1 and CDR2: SGHDT and YYEEEE. The CDR3 protein is CASSAGTGGKVAYEHF. CDR3 DNA: TGTGCCAGCAGCGCCGGGACAGGGGGAAAGGTGGCCTACGAGCATTTT. The full variable domain, completed using reference TRBV5-6 and TRBJ1-5, is DAGVTQSPTHLIKTRGQQVTLRCSPKSGHDTVSWYQQALGQGPQFIFQYYEEEERQRGNFPDRFSGHQFPNYSSELNVNALLLGDSALYLCASSAGTGGKVAYEHFGDGTRLSIL.

This clonotype was counted once. The V call is TRBV7-7, the J call TRBJ2-7; 7 bases map to TRBD2. In germline, CDR1 is SSHAT, CDR2 FNYEAQ (reference sequence). The CDR3 length is 12 residues. The CDR3 sequence: CAARDYRYEQYF. The CDR3 nucleotides are TGTGCTGCGCGGGACTACCGATACGAGCAGTACTTC.

As regards this clonotype: A read error is possible here, since a much larger clone lies one base away. The CDR3 does not close with the conserved phenylalanine or tryptophan, likely indicating a read error. The rearrangement links TRBV28 to TRBJ1-1, with D possibly matching TRBD1 (5 bases). Germline loops: CDR1 MDHEN, CDR2 SYDVKM. This CDR3 comprises 14 residues. Trimming left V 3 bases short and J 0 bases short, with 8 bases between. The CDR3 protein is CASSLGLMNTEAFL. CDR3 coding DNA: TGTGCCAGCAGTTTGGGACTTATGAACACTGAAGCTTTCTTG.

The chain links TRBV5-1 to TRBJ1-1; D is undetermined. CDR1 and CDR2 from the germline V gene are SGHRS and YFSETQ. The CDR3 extends over 14 amino acids. Trimming pared 0 bases from V and 2 bases from J, leaving 8 bases between. The CDR3 DNA is TGCGCCAGCAGCTTGGTTACCACCAACACTGAAGCTTTCTTT. Translated: CASSLVTTNTEAFF.

This clonotype was recorded at least ten times. The chain carries TRBV5-6 and TRBJ2-5, with 12 nucleotides matching TRBD2. Germline values: CDR1 SGHDT, CDR2 YYEEEE. The trim removed 2 bases at V and 1 base at J, leaving 3 bases unmatched. The CDR3 spans 16 residues. The CDR3 spells CASSFLAGGGQETQYF. For the CDR3, the DNA is TGTGCCAGCAGCTTCCTAGCGGGAGGGGGCCAAGAGACCCAGTACTTC. The whole variable domain, filled in from reference TRBV5-6 and TRBJ2-5, reads DAGVTQSPTHLIKTRGQQVTLRCSPKSGHDTVSWYQQALGQGPQFIFQYYEEEERQRGNFPDRFSGHQFPNYSSELNVNALLLGDSALYLCASSFLAGGGQETQYFGPGTRLLVL.

In its sample, this clonotype was seen once. Relative to the germline gene, one junction end is altered; a read error may explain this. The V gene is TRBV7-9, the J gene TRBJ2-5; D may correspond to TRBD1 or TRBD2 (6 bases each). Germline V gene sequence: CDR1 SEHNR, CDR2 FQNEAQ (reference sequence). The CDR3 has 16 amino acids. The CDR3 here is CASSLVGGQEQETQYF. As DNA, the CDR3 is TGCGCCAGCAGCTTGGTTGGGGGGCAGGAGCAAGAGACCCAGTACTTC.

This clonotype was seen at least ten times. V usage is TRBV3-1 and J usage is TRBJ2-3, with D possibly TRBD1 on 6 matching bases. Germline V gene sequence: CDR1 LGHDT, CDR2 YNNKEL (reference sequence). The CDR3 has 13 residues. V was trimmed by 1 base and J by 8 bases, leaving 10 bases between them. CDR3 nucleotide sequence: TGTGCCAGCAGCCAAGGACAGGACGGTACGCAGTATTTT. It is translated as CASSQGQDGTQYF.

As DNA, the CDR3 is TGTGCCACCAGCAAAGGGGGCGACACCGGGGAGCTGTTTTTT. It translates to CATSKGGDTGELFF. The chain is built from TRBV15 and TRBJ2-2, with TRBD1 matching over 7 bases. Trimming took 4 bases from V and 3 from J; bases not matched to a gene: 2. Germline V lookup: CDR1 LNHNV, CDR2 YYDKDF (reference sequence). CDR3 length: 14 residues.

The rearrangement uses TRBV20-1 and TRBJ1-6; D is possibly TRBD1 (5 bases). The germline CDR1 and CDR2 sequences are DFQATT and SNEGSKA (reference sequence). There are 14 residues in the CDR3. Trimming pared 1 base from V and 6 bases from J, leaving 10 bases between. CDR3 amino acids: CSARVQGSNSPLHF. The DNA for the CDR3 is TGCAGTGCTAGAGTTCAGGGTAGTAATTCACCCCTCCACTTT.